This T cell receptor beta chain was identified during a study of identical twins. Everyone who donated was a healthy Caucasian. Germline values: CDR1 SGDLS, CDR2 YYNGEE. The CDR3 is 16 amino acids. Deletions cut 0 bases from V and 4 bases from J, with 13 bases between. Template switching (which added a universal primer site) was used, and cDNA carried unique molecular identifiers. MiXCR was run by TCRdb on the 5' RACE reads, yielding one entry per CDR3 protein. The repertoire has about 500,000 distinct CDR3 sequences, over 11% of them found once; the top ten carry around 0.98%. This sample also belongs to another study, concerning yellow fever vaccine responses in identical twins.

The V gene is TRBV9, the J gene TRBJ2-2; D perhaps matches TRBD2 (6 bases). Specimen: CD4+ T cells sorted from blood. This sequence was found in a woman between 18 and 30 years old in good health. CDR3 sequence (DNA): TGTGCCAGCAGCGTAGACGGGGGATTGACCACCGGGGAGCTGTTTTTT. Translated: CASSVDGGLTTGELFF.